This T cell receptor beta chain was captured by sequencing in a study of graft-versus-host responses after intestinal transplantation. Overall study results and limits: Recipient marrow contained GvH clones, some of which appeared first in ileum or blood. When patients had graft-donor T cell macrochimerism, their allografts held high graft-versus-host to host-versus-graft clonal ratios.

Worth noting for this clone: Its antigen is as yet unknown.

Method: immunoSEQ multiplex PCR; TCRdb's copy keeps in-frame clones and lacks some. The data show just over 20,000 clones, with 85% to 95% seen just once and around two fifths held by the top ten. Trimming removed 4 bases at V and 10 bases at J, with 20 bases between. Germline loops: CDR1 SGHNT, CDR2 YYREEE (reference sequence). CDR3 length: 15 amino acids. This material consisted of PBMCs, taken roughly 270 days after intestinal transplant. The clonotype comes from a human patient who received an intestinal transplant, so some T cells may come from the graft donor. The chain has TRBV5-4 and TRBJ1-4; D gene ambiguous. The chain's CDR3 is CASSQSGIRVGKLFF. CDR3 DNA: TGTGCCAGCAGCCAAAGCGGTATCCGTGTTGGAAAACTGTTTTTT.